The T cell receptor (beta chain) described here comes from a study of T cells in localized non-small cell lung cancer. There are 17 residues in the CDR3. J lost 0 bases, V lost 2 bases, and 4 bases had no gene match. From germline, CDR1 is MGHDK and CDR2 SYGVNS. TCRdb's table, derived via immunoSEQ multiplex PCR, lists solely in-frame clones and lacks some. The data contain fewer than 12,000 clones, just under 50% of them singletons. On this clone: Its antigen is unidentified.

Study-wide results and limits: Adjacent lung exhibited a median of about 56 among the 100 most abundant tumor clones. Uninvolved adjacent lung had the highest recorded T cell clonality, with tumor below it. A higher density of T cells in blood coincided with extended overall survival. Analysis by sequencing included only one tumor region, so heterogeneity remains possible.

The clonotype comes from a woman between 35 and 75 years old with stage II squamous cell lung carcinoma. The chain joins TRBV25-1 to TRBJ2-1; 10 nucleotides match TRBD2. The sample here was lymph node tissue, taken before any cancer treatment. This CDR3 reads CASSERTSGPSYNEQFF. The CDR3 region has the DNA TGTGCCAGCAGTGAACGGACTAGCGGACCCTCCTACAATGAGCAGTTCTTC.